The following is a TCR beta chain sequence with its context. Sequencing was performed with immunoSEQ multiplex PCR; in TCRdb, only in-frame clones are kept and a portion is missing. Among around 450,000 clones listed, roughly 90% were seen once. The sample belongs to a study of blood T cell repertoires in COVID-19. About the research overall: The samples span acute and convalescent COVID-19 from the United States, Italy and Spain. Sources were T cells, B-cell-depleted T cells, or PBMCs; the material itself was cDNA or gDNA.

V gave up 5 bases and J gave up 0 bases, with 13 bases separating them. The CDR3 runs 15 residues. The germline V gene encodes CDR1 MNHEY and CDR2 SVGAGI. J is TRBJ1-2 and V is TRBV6-5; D call uncertain. The receptor was isolated from a woman in her thirties with acute or convalescent COVID-19. Material for sequencing was peripheral blood. DNA for the CDR3: TGTGCCAGCAGTACCACACCCCAAACTAACTATGGCTACACCTTC. Translating it yields CASSTTPQTNYGYTF.